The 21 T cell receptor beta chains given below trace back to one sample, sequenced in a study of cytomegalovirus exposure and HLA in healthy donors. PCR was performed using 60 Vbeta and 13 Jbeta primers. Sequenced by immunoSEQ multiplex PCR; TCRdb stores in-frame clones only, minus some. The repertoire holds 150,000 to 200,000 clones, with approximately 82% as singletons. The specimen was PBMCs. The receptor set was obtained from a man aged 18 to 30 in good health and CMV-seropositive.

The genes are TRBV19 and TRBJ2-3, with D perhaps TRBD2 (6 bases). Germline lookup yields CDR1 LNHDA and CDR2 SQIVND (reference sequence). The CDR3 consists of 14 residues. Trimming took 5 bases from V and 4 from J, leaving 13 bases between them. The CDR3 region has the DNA TGTGCCAGTAGTCTAGGCTCGGGGGCAGATACGCAGTATTTT. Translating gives CASSLGSGADTQYF.

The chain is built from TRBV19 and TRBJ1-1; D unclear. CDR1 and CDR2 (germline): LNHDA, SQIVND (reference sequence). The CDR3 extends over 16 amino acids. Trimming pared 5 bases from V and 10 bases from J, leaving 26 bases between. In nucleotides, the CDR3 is TGTGCCAGTAGTGTAAACGGTCGCACGATCCGTCGGGGAGCTTTCTTT. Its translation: CASSVNGRTIRRGAFF.

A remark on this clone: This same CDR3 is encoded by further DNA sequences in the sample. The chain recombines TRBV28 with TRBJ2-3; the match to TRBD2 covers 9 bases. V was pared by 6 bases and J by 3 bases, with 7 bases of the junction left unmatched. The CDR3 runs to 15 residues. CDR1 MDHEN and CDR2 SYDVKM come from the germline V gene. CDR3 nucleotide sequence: TGTGCCAGCAGCGTAGCGGGAGAGGGGACAGATACGCAGTATTTT. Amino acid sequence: CASSVAGEGTDTQYF.

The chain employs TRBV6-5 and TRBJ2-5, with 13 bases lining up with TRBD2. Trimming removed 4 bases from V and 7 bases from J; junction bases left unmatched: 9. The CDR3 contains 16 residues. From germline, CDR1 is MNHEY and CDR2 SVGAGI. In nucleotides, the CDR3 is TGTGCCAGCAGTTCACAACTAGCGGGAGGGGGGGGGACCCAGTACTTC. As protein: CASSSQLAGGGGTQYF.

CDR3 coding DNA: TGTGCCAGCAGCTTGGGGGCTAAGCGCGTAGAAGATACGCAGTATTTT. The encoded protein is CASSLGAKRVEDTQYF. This chain uses TRBV7-2 with TRBJ2-3; a weak D match, TRBD1 (6 bases). This CDR3 has 16 residues. The germline CDR1 and CDR2 sequences are SGHTA and FQGNSA. V was trimmed by 3 bases and J by 5 bases, leaving 18 bases between them.

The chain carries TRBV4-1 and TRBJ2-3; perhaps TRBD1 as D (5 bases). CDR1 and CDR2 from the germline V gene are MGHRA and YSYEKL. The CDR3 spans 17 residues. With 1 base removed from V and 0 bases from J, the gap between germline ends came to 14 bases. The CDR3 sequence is CASSQVWGVGSTDTQYF. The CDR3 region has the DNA TGCGCCAGCAGCCAAGTTTGGGGCGTAGGCAGCACAGATACGCAGTATTTT.

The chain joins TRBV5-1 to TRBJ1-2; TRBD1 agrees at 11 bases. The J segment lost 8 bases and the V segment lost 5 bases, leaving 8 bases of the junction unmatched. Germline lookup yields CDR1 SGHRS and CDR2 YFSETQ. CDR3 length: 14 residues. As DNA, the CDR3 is TGCGCCAGCAGTGATGGACAGGGGGCGCGGGGCTACACCTTC. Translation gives CASSDGQGARGYTF.

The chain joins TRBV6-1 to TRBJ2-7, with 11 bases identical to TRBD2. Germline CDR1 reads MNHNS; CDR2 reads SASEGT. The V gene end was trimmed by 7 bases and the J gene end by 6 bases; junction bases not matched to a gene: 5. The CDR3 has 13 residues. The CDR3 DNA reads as TGTGCCAGCACACTAGCGGGAGAGGCCGAGCAGTACTTC. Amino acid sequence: CASTLAGEAEQYF.

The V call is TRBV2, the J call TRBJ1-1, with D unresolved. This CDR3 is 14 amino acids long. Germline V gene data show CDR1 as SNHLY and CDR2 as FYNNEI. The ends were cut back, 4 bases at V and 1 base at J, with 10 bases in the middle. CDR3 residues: CASSVVGWNTEAFF. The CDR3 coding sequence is TGTGCCAGCAGTGTTGTGGGCTGGAACACTGAAGCTTTCTTT.

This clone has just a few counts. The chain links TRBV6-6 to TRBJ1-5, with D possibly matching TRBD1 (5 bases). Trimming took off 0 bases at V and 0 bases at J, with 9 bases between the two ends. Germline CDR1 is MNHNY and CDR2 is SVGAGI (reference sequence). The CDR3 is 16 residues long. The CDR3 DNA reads TGTGCCAGCAGTTACTCGAGGACAAGTAGCAATCAGCCCCAGCATTTT. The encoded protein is CASSYSRTSSNQPQHF.

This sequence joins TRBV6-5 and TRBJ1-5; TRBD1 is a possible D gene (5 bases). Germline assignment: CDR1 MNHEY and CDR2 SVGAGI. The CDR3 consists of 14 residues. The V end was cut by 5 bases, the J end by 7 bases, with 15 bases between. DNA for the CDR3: TGTGCCAGCAGTAATGGACAAAGTCTACAGCCCCAGCATTTT. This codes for CASSNGQSLQPQHF.

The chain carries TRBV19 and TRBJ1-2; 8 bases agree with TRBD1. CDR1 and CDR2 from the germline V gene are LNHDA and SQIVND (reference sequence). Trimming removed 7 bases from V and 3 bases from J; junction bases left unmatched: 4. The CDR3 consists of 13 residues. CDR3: CASTLTGDYGYTF. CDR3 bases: TGTGCCAGTACCTTGACAGGGGACTATGGCTACACCTTC.

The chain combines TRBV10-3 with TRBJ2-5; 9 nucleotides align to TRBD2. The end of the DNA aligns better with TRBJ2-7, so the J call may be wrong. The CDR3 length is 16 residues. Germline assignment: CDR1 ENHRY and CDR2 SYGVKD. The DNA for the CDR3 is TGTGCCATCAGTGAGTCTAGCGGGAGAATAAGCGACGAGCAGTACTTC. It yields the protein CAISESSGRISDEQYF.

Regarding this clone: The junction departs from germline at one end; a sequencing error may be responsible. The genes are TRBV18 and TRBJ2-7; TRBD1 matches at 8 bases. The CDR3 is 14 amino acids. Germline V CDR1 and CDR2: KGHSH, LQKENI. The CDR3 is CASSRQGRSSEQYF. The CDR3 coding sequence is TGTGCCAGCTCGCGACAGGGGAGGTCCTCCGAGCAGTACTTC.

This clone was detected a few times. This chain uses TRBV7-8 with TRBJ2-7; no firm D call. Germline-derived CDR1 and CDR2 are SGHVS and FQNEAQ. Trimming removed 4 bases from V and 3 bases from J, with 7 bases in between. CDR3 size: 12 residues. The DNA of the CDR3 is TGTGCCAGCAGCTATGGAGTCTACGAGCAGTACTTC. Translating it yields CASSYGVYEQYF. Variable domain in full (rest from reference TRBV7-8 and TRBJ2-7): GAGVSQSPRYKVAKRGQDVALRCDPISGHVSLFWYQQALGQGPEFLTYFQNEAQLDKSGLPSDRFFAERPEGSVSTLKIQRTQQEDSAVYLCASSYGVYEQYFGPGTRLTVT.

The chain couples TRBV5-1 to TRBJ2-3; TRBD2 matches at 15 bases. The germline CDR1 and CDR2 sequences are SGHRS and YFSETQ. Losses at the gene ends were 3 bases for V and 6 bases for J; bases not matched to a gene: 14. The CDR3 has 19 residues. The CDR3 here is CASSSTRDGLAGGIDTQYF. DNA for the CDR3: TGCGCCAGCAGCTCTACACGAGACGGACTAGCGGGAGGGATCGATACGCAGTATTTT.

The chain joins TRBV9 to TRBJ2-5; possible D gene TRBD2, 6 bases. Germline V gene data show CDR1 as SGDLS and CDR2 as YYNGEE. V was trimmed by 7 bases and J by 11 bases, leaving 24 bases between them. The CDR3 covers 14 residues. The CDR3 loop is CASSQWEDKAEQYF. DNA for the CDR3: TGTGCCAGCTCCCAGTGGGAGGACAAGGCGGAGCAGTACTTC.

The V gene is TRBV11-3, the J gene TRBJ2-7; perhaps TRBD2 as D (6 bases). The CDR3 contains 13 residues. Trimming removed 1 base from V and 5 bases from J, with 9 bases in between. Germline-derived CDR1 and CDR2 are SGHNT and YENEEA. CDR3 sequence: CASSLAWGDEQYF. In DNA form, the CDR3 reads TGTGCCAGCAGCTTAGCATGGGGGGACGAGCAGTACTTC. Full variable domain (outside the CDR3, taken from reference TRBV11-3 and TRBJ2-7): EAGVVQSPRYKIIEKKQPVAFWCNPISGHNTLYWYLQNLGQGPELLIRYENEEAVDDSQLPKDRFSAERLKGVDSTLKIQPAELGDSAVYLCASSLAWGDEQYFGPGTRLTVT.

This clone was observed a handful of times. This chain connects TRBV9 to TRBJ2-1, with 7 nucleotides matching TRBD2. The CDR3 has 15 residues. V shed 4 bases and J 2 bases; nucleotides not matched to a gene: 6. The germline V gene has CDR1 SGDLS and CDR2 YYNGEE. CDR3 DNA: TGTGCCAGCAGCCTGACCGGGACTACCTACAATGAGCAGTTCTTC. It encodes CASSLTGTTYNEQFF.

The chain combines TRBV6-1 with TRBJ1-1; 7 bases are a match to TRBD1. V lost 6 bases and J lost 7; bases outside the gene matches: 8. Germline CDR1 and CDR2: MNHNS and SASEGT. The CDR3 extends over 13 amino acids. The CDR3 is CASRWGTEREAFF. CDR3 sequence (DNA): TGTGCCAGCAGATGGGGGACAGAACGTGAAGCTTTCTTT.

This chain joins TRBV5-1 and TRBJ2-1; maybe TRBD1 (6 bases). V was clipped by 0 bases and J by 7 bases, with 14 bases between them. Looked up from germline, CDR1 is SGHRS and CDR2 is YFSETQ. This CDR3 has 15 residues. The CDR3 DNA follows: TGCGCCAGCAGCTTGGTGTTACAGGGTCGGAATGAGCAGTTCTTC. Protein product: CASSLVLQGRNEQFF. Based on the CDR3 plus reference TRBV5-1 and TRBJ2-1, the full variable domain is KAGVTQTPRYLIKTRGQQVTLSCSPISGHRSVSWYQQTPGQGLQFLFEYFSETQRNKGNFPGRFSGRQFSNSRSEMNVSTLELGDSALYLCASSLVLQGRNEQFFGPGTRLTVL.